A single TCR beta chain is shown here with its context. What it binds is not known. Constant-segment primers and 5'RACE yielded cDNA libraries for TCR alpha and TCR beta, each carrying sample barcodes and UMIs. A single record per CDR3 protein comes from TCRdb applying MiXCR to the 5' RACE reads. Of around 200,000 distinct CDR3 sequences listed, 27% are singletons. The data were obtained in a study of T-cell memory formation after mild COVID-19. Study as a whole: Largely donor-specific sequence clusters came from a couple of donors. Whole-study findings and limits: Whereas later expanders leaned CD4+, clones contracting day 15 to 85 showed a balanced CD4/CD8 makeup. Pre-infection memory carried some responding clones, suggesting that cross-reactive memory joined.

The ends were cut back, 5 bases at V and 1 base at J, with 12 bases in the middle. This CDR3 spans 14 amino acids. Germline V gene data show CDR1 as DFQATT and CDR2 as SNEGSKA (reference sequence). The chain has TRBV20-1 and TRBJ1-5; D might be TRBD1 (5 bases). This TCR derives from an adult woman who had mild COVID-19 (a few samples of this study predate the infection). Cell type and time point are not known. The sequencing sample was made of PBMCs or a T cell subset sorted from them (not recorded which). Here the CDR3 DNA reads TGCAGTGCTCACCAGGGATTGAGCAATCAGCCCCAGCATTTT. Amino acid sequence: CSAHQGLSNQPQHF.